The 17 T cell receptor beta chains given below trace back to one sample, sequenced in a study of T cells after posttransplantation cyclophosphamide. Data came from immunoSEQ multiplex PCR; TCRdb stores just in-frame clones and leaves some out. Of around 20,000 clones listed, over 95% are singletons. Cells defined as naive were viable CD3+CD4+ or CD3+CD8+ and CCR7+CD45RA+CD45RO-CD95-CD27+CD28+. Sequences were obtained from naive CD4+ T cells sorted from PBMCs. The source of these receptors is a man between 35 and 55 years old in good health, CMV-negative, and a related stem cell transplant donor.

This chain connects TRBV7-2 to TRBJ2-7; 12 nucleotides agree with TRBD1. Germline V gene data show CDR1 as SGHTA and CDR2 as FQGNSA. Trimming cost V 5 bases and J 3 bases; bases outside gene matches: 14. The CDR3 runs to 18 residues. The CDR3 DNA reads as TGTGCCAGCAGCCGGGCGGGACAGGGGGCCGGTGGGCACTACGAGCAGTACTTC. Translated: CASSRAGQGAGGHYEQYF.

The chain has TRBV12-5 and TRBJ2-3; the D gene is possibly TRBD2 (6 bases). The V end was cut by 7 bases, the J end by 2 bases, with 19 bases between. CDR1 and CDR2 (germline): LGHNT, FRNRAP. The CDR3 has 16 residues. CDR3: CASAIGGYPATDTQYF. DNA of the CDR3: TGTGCTAGTGCCATTGGGGGGTATCCGGCCACAGATACGCAGTATTTT.

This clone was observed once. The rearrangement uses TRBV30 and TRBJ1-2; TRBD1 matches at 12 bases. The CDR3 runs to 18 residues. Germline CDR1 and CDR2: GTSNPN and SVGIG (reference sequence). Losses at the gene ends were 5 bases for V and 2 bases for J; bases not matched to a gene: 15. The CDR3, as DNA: TGTGCCTGGTCAATTGCCGGGACAGGGGGCAGGAGGAACTATGGCTACACCTTC. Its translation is CAWSIAGTGGRRNYGYTF.

CDR3 in amino acids: CASSRDPPQGRPAGANVLTF. The CDR3 nucleotides are TGTGCCAGTAGTCGAGACCCTCCCCAGGGAAGACCCGCAGGGGCCAACGTCCTGACTTTC. The gene calls are TRBV19 and TRBJ2-6, with a tentative D call TRBD1 (5 bases). Germline V gives CDR1 LNHDA, CDR2 SQIVND (reference sequence). The CDR3 runs to 20 residues. V was cut by 5 bases and J by 4 bases, with 27 bases left in between.

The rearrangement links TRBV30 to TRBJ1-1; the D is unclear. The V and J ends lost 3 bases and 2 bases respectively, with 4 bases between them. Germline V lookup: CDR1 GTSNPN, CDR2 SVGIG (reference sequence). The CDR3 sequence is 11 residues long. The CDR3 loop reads CAWRTNTEAFF. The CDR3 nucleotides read TGTGCCTGGAGGACTAACACTGAAGCTTTCTTT.

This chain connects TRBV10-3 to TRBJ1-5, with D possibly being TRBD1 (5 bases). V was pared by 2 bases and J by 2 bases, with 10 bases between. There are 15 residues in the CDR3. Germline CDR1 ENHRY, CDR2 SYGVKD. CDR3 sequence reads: CAISEGIQGNQPQHF. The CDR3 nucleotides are TGTGCCATCAGTGAGGGAATACAGGGCAATCAGCCCCAGCATTTT.

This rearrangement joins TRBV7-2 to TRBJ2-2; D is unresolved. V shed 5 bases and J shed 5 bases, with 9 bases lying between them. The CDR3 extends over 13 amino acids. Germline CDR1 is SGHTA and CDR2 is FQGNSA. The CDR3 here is CASSPGQTGELFF. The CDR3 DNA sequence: TGTGCCAGCAGCCCGGGTCAAACCGGGGAGCTGTTTTTT.

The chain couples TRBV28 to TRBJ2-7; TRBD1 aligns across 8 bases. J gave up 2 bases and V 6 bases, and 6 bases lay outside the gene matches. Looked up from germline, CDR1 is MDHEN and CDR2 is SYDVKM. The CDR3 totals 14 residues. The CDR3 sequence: CASRSPGQAYEQYF. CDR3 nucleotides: TGTGCCAGCAGATCCCCGGGACAGGCCTACGAGCAGTACTTC.

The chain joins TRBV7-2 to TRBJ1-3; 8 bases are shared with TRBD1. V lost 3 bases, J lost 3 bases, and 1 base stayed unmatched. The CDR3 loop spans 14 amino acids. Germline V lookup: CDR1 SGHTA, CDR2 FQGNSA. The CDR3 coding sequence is TGTGCCAGCAGCTTGGACAGGGTTGGAAACACCATATATTTT. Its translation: CASSLDRVGNTIYF. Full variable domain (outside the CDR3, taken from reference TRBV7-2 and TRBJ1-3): GAGVSQSPSNKVTEKGKDVELRCDPISGHTALYWYRQSLGQGLEFLIYFQGNSAPDKSGLPSDRFSAERTGGSVSTLTIQRTQQEDSAVYLCASSLDRVGNTIYFGEGSWLTVV.

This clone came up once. The CDR3 spells CASSLVFDTGELFF. The CDR3 DNA is TGTGCCAGCAGCTTGGTATTCGACACCGGGGAGCTGTTTTTT. V is TRBV5-6 and J is TRBJ2-2, with D uncertain. The CDR3 contains 14 residues. The V end lost 0 bases, the J end lost 3 bases, and 6 bases lay between the germline ends. Looked up from germline, CDR1 is SGHDT and CDR2 is YYEEEE.

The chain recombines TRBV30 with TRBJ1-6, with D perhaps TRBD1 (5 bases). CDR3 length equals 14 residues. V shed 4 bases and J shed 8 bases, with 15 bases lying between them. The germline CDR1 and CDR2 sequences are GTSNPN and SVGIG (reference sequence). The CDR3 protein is CAWKRDSTDSPLHF. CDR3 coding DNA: TGTGCCTGGAAGCGGGACTCTACTGATTCACCCCTCCACTTT.

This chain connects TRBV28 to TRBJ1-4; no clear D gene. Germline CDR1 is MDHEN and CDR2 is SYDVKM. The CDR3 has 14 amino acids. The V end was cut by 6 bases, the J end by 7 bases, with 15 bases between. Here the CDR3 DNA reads TGTGCCAGCAGCCGCGGGATGTCGGGTGAAAAACTGTTTTTT. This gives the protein CASSRGMSGEKLFF.

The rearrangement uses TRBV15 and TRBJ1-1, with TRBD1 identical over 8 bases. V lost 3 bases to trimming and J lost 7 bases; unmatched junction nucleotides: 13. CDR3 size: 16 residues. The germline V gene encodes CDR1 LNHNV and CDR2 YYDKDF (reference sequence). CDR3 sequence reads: CATSSLWTGSTDEAFF. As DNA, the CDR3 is TGTGCCACCAGCAGCCTGTGGACAGGGAGCACTGATGAAGCTTTCTTT.

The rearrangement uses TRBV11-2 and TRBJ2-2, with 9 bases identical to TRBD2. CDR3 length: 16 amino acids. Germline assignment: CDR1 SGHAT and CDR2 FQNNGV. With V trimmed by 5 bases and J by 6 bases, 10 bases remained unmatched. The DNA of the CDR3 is TGTGCCAGCAGCCGGGTCGCGGGAGGGTCGGCCGGGGAGCTGTTTTTT. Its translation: CASSRVAGGSAGELFF.

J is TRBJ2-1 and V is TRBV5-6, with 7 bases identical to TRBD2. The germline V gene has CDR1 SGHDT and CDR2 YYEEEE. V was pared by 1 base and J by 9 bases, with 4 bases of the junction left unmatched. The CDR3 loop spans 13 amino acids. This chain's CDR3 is CASSLLAGAEQFF. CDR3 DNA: TGTGCCAGCAGCTTGTTGGCGGGAGCTGAGCAGTTCTTC.

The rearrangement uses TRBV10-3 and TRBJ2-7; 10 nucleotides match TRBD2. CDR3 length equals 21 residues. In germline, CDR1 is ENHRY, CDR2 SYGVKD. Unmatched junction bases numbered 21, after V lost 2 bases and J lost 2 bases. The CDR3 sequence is CAISEPKASGSPPGGPYEQYF. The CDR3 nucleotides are TGTGCCATCAGTGAGCCAAAGGCTAGCGGGAGTCCCCCTGGTGGGCCCTACGAGCAGTACTTC.

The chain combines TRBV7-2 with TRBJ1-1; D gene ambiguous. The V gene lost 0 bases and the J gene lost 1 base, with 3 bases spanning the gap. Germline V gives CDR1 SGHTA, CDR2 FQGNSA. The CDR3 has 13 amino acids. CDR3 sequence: CASSLAQNTEAFF. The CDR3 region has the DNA TGTGCCAGCAGCTTAGCCCAGAACACTGAAGCTTTCTTT.